The 5 T cell receptor beta chains in this list originate from one sample, sequenced in a study of blood T cell repertoires in COVID-19. Sequencing was performed with immunoSEQ multiplex PCR; in TCRdb, only in-frame clones are kept and a portion is missing. The sample has about 270,000 clones, roughly 87% seen once. The sequencing input was PBMCs or T cells enriched from blood (not recorded which). The receptors here all came from a woman in her thirties who had recovered from COVID-19.

This chain uses TRBV5-6 with TRBJ2-7; TRBD1 matches at 10 bases. The ends lost 1 base at V and 5 bases at J; junction bases unmatched: 9. Germline CDR1 reads SGHDT; CDR2 reads YYEEEE. This CDR3 has 16 residues. The CDR3 here is CASSLRPRTGGDEQYF. The CDR3 bases are TGTGCCAGCAGCTTGCGACCTCGGACAGGGGGGGACGAGCAGTACTTC.

In its sample, this clone was seen once. The V gene is TRBV11-2, the J gene TRBJ1-2, with 10 bases aligning to TRBD1. Unmatched junction bases numbered 7, after V lost 2 bases and J lost 7 bases. CDR1 SGHAT and CDR2 FQNNGV come from the germline V gene. This CDR3 spans 15 amino acids. The CDR3 protein is CASSLTRQGAGGYTF. Written as DNA, the CDR3 is TGTGCCAGCAGCTTAACAAGACAGGGGGCAGGTGGCTACACCTTC.

V is TRBV5-1 and J is TRBJ1-2, with 8 bases lining up with TRBD1. This CDR3 has 16 amino acids. Germline V lookup: CDR1 SGHRS, CDR2 YFSETQ. J was trimmed by 1 base and V by 4 bases; bases with no gene match: 9. CDR3 sequence (DNA): TGCGCCAGCAGCAAGACGGTGGACAGGGATAACTATGGCTACACCTTC. Amino acid sequence: CASSKTVDRDNYGYTF.

The chain couples TRBV28 to TRBJ1-5; D perhaps matches TRBD1 (5 bases). The CDR3 spans 14 residues. V was pared by 7 bases and J by 7 bases, with 17 bases between. CDR1 and CDR2 from the germline V gene are MDHEN and SYDVKM. The CDR3: CASTGGGIRQPQHF. The CDR3 coding sequence is TGTGCCAGCACCGGGGGGGGGATTCGGCAGCCCCAGCATTTT.

The rearrangement links TRBV9 to TRBJ1-1, with TRBD1 identical over 10 bases. V lost 4 bases and J lost 7; bases outside the gene matches: 10. The CDR3 runs to 15 residues. Per germline, CDR1 SGDLS and CDR2 YYNGEE. In nucleotides, the CDR3 is TGTGCCAGCAGCCCAGGGGGACAGGGGATGTATGAAGCTTTCTTT. Translated, it gives CASSPGGQGMYEAFF.